The present T cell receptor beta chain was sequenced within a study of blood T cell repertoires in COVID-19. CDR1 and CDR2 (germline): MNHEY, SVGAGI. The V end was cut by 6 bases, the J end by 1 base, with 9 bases between. There are 13 residues in the CDR3. Sequencing used immunoSEQ multiplex PCR; TCRdb keeps in-frame clones, though not all of them. The sample holds some 250,000 clones, around 85% seen once. The gene calls are TRBV6-5 and TRBJ1-1; D may be TRBD1 (6 bases). This sequence was found in a woman aged 25 to 39 who had recovered from COVID-19. Input material: peripheral blood. CDR3 nucleotides: TGTGCCAGCAGAATAGGGGGGAACACTGAAGCTTTCTTT. It codes for CASRIGGNTEAFF.